This T cell receptor beta chain stems from a study of T-cell memory formation after mild COVID-19. General study findings and limits: Contracting clones localized mainly to CM and EM when CD4+ and mainly to EMRA when CD8+. Some responding clones appeared in pre-infection memory, suggesting cross-reactive memory joined. The authors did not confirm SARS-CoV-2 specificity of second-wave clones peaking day 37.

Between the trimmed V and J ends, which lost 5 bases and 5 bases, there was a span of 11 bases. This CDR3 is built from 14 residues. Germline-derived CDR1 and CDR2 are KGHDR and SFDVKD. TCRdb recomputed calls from the 5' RACE reads with MiXCR, one row per CDR3 protein. The sample records 80,000 to 130,000 distinct CDR3 sequences, roughly 10% being singletons. This clonotype was counted a few times. Its antigen remains unknown. The sample comprised PBMCs or a T cell subset sorted from them (not recorded which). The J gene is TRBJ2-2, the V gene TRBV24-1, with a tentative D call TRBD1 (6 bases). This receptor was identified in a man aged 18 to 29 who had mild COVID-19 (a few samples of this study predate the infection). Cell type and time point are not known. Here the CDR3 reads CATSALTGTGELFF. Here the CDR3 DNA reads TGTGCCACCAGTGCCCTTACAGGGACCGGGGAGCTGTTTTTT.